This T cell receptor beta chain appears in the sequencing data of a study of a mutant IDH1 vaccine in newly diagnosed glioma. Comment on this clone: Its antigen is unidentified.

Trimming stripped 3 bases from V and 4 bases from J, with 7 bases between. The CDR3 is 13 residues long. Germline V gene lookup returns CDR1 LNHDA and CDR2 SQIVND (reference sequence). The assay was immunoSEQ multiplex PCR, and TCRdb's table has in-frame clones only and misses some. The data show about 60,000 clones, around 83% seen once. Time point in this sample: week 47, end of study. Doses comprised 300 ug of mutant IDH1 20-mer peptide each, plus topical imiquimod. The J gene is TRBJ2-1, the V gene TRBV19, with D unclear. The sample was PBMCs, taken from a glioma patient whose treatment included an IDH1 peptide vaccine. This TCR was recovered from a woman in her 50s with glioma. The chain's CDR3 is CASSIGPYNEQFF. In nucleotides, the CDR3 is TGTGCCAGTAGTATCGGTCCTTACAATGAGCAGTTCTTC. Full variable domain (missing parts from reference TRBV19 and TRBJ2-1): DGGITQSPKYLFRKEGQNVTLSCEQNLNHDAMYWYRQDPGQGLRLIYYSQIVNDFQKGDIAEGYSVSREKKESFPLTVTSAQKNPTAFYLCASSIGPYNEQFFGPGTRLTVL.